The clone carrying this T cell receptor beta chain was observed many times. This record comes from a study of molecular identifiers for immune sequencing clone quantification. Bulk TCR libraries were made with methods that had been previously described and with listed TCR primers. Each CDR3 protein is one row after TCRdb ran MiXCR on the PCR reads. The repertoire consists of hundreds of thousands of distinct CDR3 sequences, with roughly 21% occurring once and the leading ten covering roughly 0.9%. This CDR3 region has 20 residues. The germline V gene encodes CDR1 MGHRA and CDR2 YSYEKL. J lost 2 bases, V lost 0 bases, and 15 bases had no gene match.

The rearrangement uses TRBV4-1 and TRBJ1-5, with TRBD1 matching 8 bases. This sequence was found in a human donor in good health. Some libraries in this study had Jurkat cell RNA spiked in. What was sequenced was naive CD8+ T cells from blood, with Jurkat cell RNA spiked in. Subset of the sample: FACS-sorted CD8+CD4-CCR7+CD45RA+ naive T cells. In nucleotides, the CDR3 is TGCGCCAGCAGCCAAGATATGGGAGACAGGGGTCACCTTGGCAATCAGCCCCAGCATTTT. It is translated as CASSQDMGDRGHLGNQPQHF.